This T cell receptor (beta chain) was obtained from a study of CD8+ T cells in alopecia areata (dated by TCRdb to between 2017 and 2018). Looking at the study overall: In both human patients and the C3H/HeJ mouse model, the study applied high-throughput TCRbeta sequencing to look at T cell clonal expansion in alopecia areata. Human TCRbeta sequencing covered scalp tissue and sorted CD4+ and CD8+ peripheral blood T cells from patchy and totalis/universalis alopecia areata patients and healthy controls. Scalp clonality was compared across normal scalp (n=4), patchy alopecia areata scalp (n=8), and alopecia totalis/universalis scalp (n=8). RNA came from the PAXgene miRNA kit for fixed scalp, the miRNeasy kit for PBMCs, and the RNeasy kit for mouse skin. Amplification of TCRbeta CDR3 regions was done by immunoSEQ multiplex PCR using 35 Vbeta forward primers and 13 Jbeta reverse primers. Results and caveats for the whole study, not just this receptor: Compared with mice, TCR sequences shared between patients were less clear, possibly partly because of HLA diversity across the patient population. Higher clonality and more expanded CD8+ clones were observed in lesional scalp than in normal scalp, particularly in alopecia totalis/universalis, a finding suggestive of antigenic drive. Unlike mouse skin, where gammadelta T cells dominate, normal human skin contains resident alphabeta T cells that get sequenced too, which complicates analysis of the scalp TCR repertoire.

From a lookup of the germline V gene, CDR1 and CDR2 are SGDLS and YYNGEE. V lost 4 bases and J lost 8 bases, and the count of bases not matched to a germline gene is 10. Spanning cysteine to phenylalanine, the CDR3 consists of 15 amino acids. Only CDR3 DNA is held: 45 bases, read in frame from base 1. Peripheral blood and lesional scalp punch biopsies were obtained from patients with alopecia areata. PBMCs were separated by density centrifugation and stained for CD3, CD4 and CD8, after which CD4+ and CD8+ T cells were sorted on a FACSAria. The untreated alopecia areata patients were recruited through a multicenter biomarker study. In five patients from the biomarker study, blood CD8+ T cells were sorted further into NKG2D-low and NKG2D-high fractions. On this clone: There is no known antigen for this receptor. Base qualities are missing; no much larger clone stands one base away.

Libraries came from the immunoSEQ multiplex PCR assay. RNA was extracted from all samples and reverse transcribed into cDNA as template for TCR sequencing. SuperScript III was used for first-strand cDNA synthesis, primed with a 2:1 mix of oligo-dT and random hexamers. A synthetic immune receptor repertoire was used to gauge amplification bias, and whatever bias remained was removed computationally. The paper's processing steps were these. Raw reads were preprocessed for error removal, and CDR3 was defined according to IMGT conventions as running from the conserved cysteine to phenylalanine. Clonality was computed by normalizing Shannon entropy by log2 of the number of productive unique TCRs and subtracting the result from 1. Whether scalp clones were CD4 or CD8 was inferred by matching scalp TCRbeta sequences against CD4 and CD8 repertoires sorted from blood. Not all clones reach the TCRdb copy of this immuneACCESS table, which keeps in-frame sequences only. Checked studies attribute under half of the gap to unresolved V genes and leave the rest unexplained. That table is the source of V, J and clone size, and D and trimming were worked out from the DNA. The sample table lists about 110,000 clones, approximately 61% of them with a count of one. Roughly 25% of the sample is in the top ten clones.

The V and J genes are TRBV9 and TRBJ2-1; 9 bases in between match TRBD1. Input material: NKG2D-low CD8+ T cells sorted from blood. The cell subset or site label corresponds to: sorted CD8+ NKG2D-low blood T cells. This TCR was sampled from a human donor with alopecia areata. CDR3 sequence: CASSPRTGDRHEQFF. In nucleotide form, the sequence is TGTGCCAGCAGCCCACGGACAGGGGATCGTCATGAGCAGTTCTTC.